The 22 T cell receptor beta chains presented below share a single source sample, sequenced in a study of blood T cells in healthy people across ages. With a J-beta primer mix and a sample-barcoded 5' primer, a second PCR ran about 6 to 11 cycles. TCRdb re-called the 5' RACE reads through MiXCR, storing one row per CDR3 protein. The sample has approximately 900,000 distinct CDR3 sequences, roughly 28% seen once. These data were likewise used in another study, on T cells of mothers and their children.

The material sequenced was blood. These TCRs come from a woman in her thirties or forties in good health.

As to this clonotype: Germline is not matched at one junction end, which may reflect a read error. The gene calls are TRBV5-1 and TRBJ2-5; TRBD1 matches at 8 bases. The J call could be wrong; TRBJ2-7 is a better fit for the DNA end. Germline assignment: CDR1 SGHRS and CDR2 YFSETQ. CDR3 length: 16 residues. The chain's CDR3 is CVSSLALQGGSYEQYF. CDR3 in DNA: TGCGTCAGCAGCTTGGCCTTACAGGGGGGCTCCTACGAGCAGTACTTC.

This clonotype was counted at least ten times. The chain has TRBV28 and TRBJ1-2; TRBD1 agrees at 8 bases. CDR3 length: 14 residues. CDR1 and CDR2 (germline): MDHEN, SYDVKM. Trimming cost V 6 bases and J 5 bases; bases outside gene matches: 8. The CDR3 DNA reads TGTGCCAGCAGCTCAGGACAGGGCCGATATGGCTACACCTTC. This encodes CASSSGQGRYGYTF.

A few counts support this clonotype. V and J are TRBV6-4 and TRBJ1-1, with D maybe TRBD1 (6 bases). CDR3 length: 15 amino acids. From germline, CDR1 is MRHNA and CDR2 SNTAGT. V lost 6 bases, J lost 1 base, and 15 bases lay in between. CDR3 sequence: CASRLEGGTNTEAFF. The CDR3 nucleotides read TGTGCCAGCAGGCTCGAGGGGGGGACGAACACTGAAGCTTTCTTT.

The rearrangement links TRBV6-5 to TRBJ1-1; 9 nucleotides line up with TRBD1. V was pared by 5 bases and J by 6 bases, with 7 bases of the junction left unmatched. The CDR3 sequence is 14 residues long. CDR1 and CDR2 from the germline V gene are MNHEY and SVGAGI. CDR3 bases: TGTGCCAGCAGTCTCCGGGACAGGGACGCTGAAGCTTTCTTT. Translating it yields CASSLRDRDAEAFF.

This clonotype was picked up many times. The rearrangement uses TRBV6-5 and TRBJ2-7; the D gene is possibly TRBD1 (8 bases). Trimming took off 6 bases at V and 4 bases at J, with 25 bases between the two ends. The CDR3 contains 17 residues. Germline V lookup: CDR1 MNHEY, CDR2 SVGAGI. In DNA form, the CDR3 reads TGTGCCAGCAGCTCAACGAGCCTGACAGGGGAGGGGTACGAGCAGTACTTC. It is translated as CASSSTSLTGEGYEQYF.

This clonotype was counted between two and nine times. The V gene is TRBV12-5, the J gene TRBJ2-5, with TRBD2 matching 9 bases. This CDR3 has 16 amino acids. V was pared by 0 bases and J by 5 bases, with 7 bases of the junction left unmatched. Germline V gene lookup returns CDR1 LGHNT and CDR2 FRNRAP. CDR3 nucleotides: TGTGCTAGTGGTTTGGTACTAGCGGGTTTCGGGGAGACCCAGTACTTC. It codes for CASGLVLAGFGETQYF.

Many counts were recorded for this clonotype. The V call is TRBV12-3 or TRBV12-4, the J call TRBJ2-1; D ambiguous. The V end was cut by 3 bases, the J end by 0 bases, with 6 bases between. This CDR3 has 14 residues. As DNA, the CDR3 is TGTGCCAGCAGTTTTGGGGTCTCCTACAATGAGCAGTTCTTC. Its protein is CASSFGVSYNEQFF.

The chain recombines TRBV9 with TRBJ2-1; D uncertain. This CDR3 is 14 amino acids long. V lost 0 bases to trimming and J lost 5 bases, with 9 bases between them. Germline lookup yields CDR1 SGDLS and CDR2 YYNGEE. The CDR3 DNA reads TGTGCCAGCAGCGTAGTGGGCCGACACAATGAGCAGTTCTTC. This sequence encodes CASSVVGRHNEQFF.

This clonotype was observed a few times. This chain joins TRBV21-1 and TRBJ2-7. TRBV21-1 is shown as a pseudogene. The CDR3 sequence is 13 residues long. DNA of the CDR3: TGTGCCAGCAGGAAACTACCCGAGGAGGAGCAGTACTTC. It yields the protein CASRKLPEEEQYF.

This clonotype was counted a few times. The rearrangement uses TRBV12-3 or TRBV12-4 and TRBJ1-1; D gene unclear. The CDR3 has 13 amino acids. V lost 6 bases to trimming and J lost 3 bases, with 11 bases between them. This CDR3 is CASRPGSYTEAFF. The CDR3 bases are TGTGCCAGCAGGCCGGGGTCCTACACTGAAGCTTTCTTT.

The V and J genes are TRBV4-3 and TRBJ2-7, with 8 bases fitting TRBD1. This CDR3 is built from 15 residues. J was trimmed by 3 bases and V by 4 bases; bases with no gene match: 8. Germline V gives CDR1 LGHNA, CDR2 YSLEER. CDR3: CASSPSLTGDYEQYF. CDR3 nucleotides: TGCGCCAGCAGCCCCTCGTTGACAGGGGACTACGAGCAGTACTTC.

Only a few counts were recorded for this clonotype. V usage is TRBV28 and J usage is TRBJ2-7; unclear D gene. This CDR3 contains 13 residues. Between the trimmed V and J ends, which lost 6 bases and 1 base, there was a span of 10 bases. From germline, CDR1 is MDHEN and CDR2 SYDVKM. The chain's CDR3 is CASSPSLSYEQYF. CDR3 DNA sequence: TGTGCCAGCAGCCCCTCTTTGTCCTACGAGCAGTACTTC.

V gene TRBV11-1 combines with J gene TRBJ2-1, with D possibly TRBD2 on 7 matching bases. The CDR3 has 17 residues. Germline-derived CDR1 and CDR2 are SGHAT and FQDESV (reference sequence). Trimming removed 5 bases at V and 2 bases at J, with 19 bases between. The CDR3 bases are TGTGCCAGCAGCCCCCGAGGGGGGGTAGGTACCTACAATGAGCAGTTCTTC. This encodes CASSPRGGVGTYNEQFF.

The V and J genes are TRBV5-1 and TRBJ2-3; TRBD1 agrees at 7 bases. Germline V gene lookup returns CDR1 SGHRS and CDR2 YFSETQ. V dropped 0 bases and J dropped 4; count of bases not matched to a gene: 5. The CDR3 runs 15 residues. This chain's CDR3 is CASSLDRGSADTQYF. Written as DNA, the CDR3 is TGCGCCAGCAGCTTGGACAGGGGCAGTGCAGATACGCAGTATTTT. Full variable domain (outside the CDR3, taken from reference TRBV5-1 and TRBJ2-3): KAGVTQTPRYLIKTRGQQVTLSCSPISGHRSVSWYQQTPGQGLQFLFEYFSETQRNKGNFPGRFSGRQFSNSRSEMNVSTLELGDSALYLCASSLDRGSADTQYFGPGTRLTVL.

The genes are TRBV18 and TRBJ2-6; 9 bases align to TRBD1. The V segment lost 4 bases and the J segment 2 bases; nucleotides outside the gene matches: 3. Germline V CDR1 and CDR2: KGHSH, LQKENI. The length of the CDR3 is 16 residues. For the CDR3, the DNA is TGTGCCAGCTCACAAAACAGGGGGCCTGGGGCCAACGTCCTGACTTTC. Protein: CASSQNRGPGANVLTF.

The gene calls are TRBV24-1 and TRBJ2-2; D is possibly TRBD1 (7 bases). CDR1 is KGHDR, CDR2 SFDVKD, per germline. V lost 9 bases, J lost 4 bases, and 20 bases lay in between. The CDR3 runs 16 residues. CDR3 sequence: CATRGQGGSGTGELFF. CDR3 nucleotides: TGTGCCACCCGAGGCCAGGGGGGCAGCGGCACCGGGGAGCTGTTTTTT.

The V call is TRBV2, the J call TRBJ2-2; D perhaps matches TRBD2 (5 bases). CDR1 and CDR2 (germline): SNHLY, FYNNEI. The CDR3 loop spans 14 amino acids. Trimming cost V 5 bases and J 4 bases, with 11 bases left between them. CDR3 in DNA: TGTGCCAGCAGTTCCGGGATGACCACCGGGGAGCTGTTTTTT. Its protein product is CASSSGMTTGELFF.

Concerning this clonotype itself: At one of its ends the junction is not consistent with the germline gene, which may arise from a read error. V usage is TRBV20-1 and J usage is TRBJ1-4; perhaps TRBD1 as D (5 bases). Germline values: CDR1 DFQATT, CDR2 SNEGSKA (reference sequence). The CDR3 covers 14 residues. CDR3 nucleotides: TGCAGTGCTAGAGTGGGGCAGATTAATGAAGAACTGTTTTTT. It specifies CSARVGQINEELFF.

This clonotype was detected a few times. One base away lies a much larger clone, so this may be a sequencing read error. This rearrangement joins TRBV5-1 to TRBJ2-7; tentatively, D is TRBD2 (5 bases). The CDR3 spans 13 residues. The V gene's germline CDR1 is SGHRS and CDR2 YFSETQ. V was shortened by 7 bases and J by 2 bases, with 13 bases between the two germline ends. The CDR3 DNA follows: TGCGCCAGCCAAAAACAGAGGGCCTACGAGCAGTACTTC. As protein: CASQKQRAYEQYF.

In this sample, this clonotype turned up many times. This rearrangement joins TRBV5-1 to TRBJ1-2; TRBD1 aligns across 7 bases. V was clipped by 4 bases and J by 8 bases; unmatched bases: 8. CDR1 is SGHRS and CDR2 is YFSETQ in the germline V gene. This CDR3 comprises 13 residues. The CDR3 sequence: CASSQGQPGGYTF. The CDR3 DNA reads as TGCGCCAGCAGCCAGGGACAGCCGGGGGGCTACACCTTC. Using reference TRBV5-1 and TRBJ1-2 for the parts outside the CDR3, the full variable domain is KAGVTQTPRYLIKTRGQQVTLSCSPISGHRSVSWYQQTPGQGLQFLFEYFSETQRNKGNFPGRFSGRQFSNSRSEMNVSTLELGDSALYLCASSQGQPGGYTFGSGTRLTVV.

The V gene is TRBV20-1, the J gene TRBJ2-3; the D is unclear. Germline V gene lookup returns CDR1 DFQATT and CDR2 SNEGSKA (reference sequence). CDR3 length: 13 amino acids. The V gene lost 6 bases and the J gene lost 1 base, with 11 bases spanning the gap. The CDR3 here is CSAVVGRTDTQYF. CDR3 DNA sequence: TGCAGTGCGGTGGTCGGTCGCACAGATACGCAGTATTTT.

This clonotype has only a few counts. The chain carries TRBV13 and TRBJ1-6; D is undetermined. This CDR3 is built from 17 residues. Germline V lookup: CDR1 PRHDT, CDR2 FYEKMQ (reference sequence). V lost 5 bases, J lost 0 bases, and 14 bases lay in between. The CDR3 DNA sequence: TGTGCCAGCAGCCCCCGCAGGATGACCTCCTATAATTCACCCCTCCACTTT. Amino acids: CASSPRRMTSYNSPLHF.